Listed here are 20 T cell receptor beta chains from one sample, sequenced in a study of T-cell reconstitution after alpha-beta-depleted transplantation in children. Unique molecular identifiers were built into the TCRbeta library. TCRdb re-called the PCR reads with MiXCR, one entry per CDR3 protein. The sample contains about 74,000 distinct CDR3 sequences, roughly 14% of which appear only once. Sequencing used PBMCs, mostly from graft donor cells, obtained 180 days after TCRalphabeta/CD19-depleted stem cell transplant. The source is a male patient between 2 and 15 years old who had a stem cell transplant for acute lymphoblastic leukemia, so the T cells may come from the graft donor.

This clonotype was counted at least ten times. The chain carries TRBV5-1 and TRBJ2-1, with TRBD2 matching over 10 bases. CDR3 size: 15 residues. From germline, CDR1 is SGHRS and CDR2 YFSETQ. With V trimmed by 2 bases and J by 8 bases, 7 bases remained unmatched. The CDR3 sequence: CASSFQLAGKDEQFF. The CDR3 bases are TGCGCCAGCAGCTTCCAACTAGCGGGAAAAGATGAGCAGTTCTTC. The full variable domain, its missing parts supplied by reference TRBV5-1 and TRBJ2-1, is KAGVTQTPRYLIKTRGQQVTLSCSPISGHRSVSWYQQTPGQGLQFLFEYFSETQRNKGNFPGRFSGRQFSNSRSEMNVSTLELGDSALYLCASSFQLAGKDEQFFGPGTRLTVL.

The chain combines TRBV7-2 with TRBJ2-7; 7 nucleotides agree with TRBD1. CDR1 is SGHTA, CDR2 FQGNSA, per germline. The CDR3 runs 16 residues. The J segment lost 6 bases and the V segment lost 3 bases, leaving 14 bases of the junction unmatched. CDR3 nucleotide sequence: TGTGCCAGCAGCTTGCTCTCCCCCCTACAGGGGAGCGAGCAGTACTTC. Encoded protein: CASSLLSPLQGSEQYF.

The table lists this clonotype with many counts. This chain uses TRBV5-1 with TRBJ2-5; 9 bases match TRBD2. Germline V CDR1 and CDR2: SGHRS, YFSETQ. V shed 6 bases and J 2 bases; nucleotides not matched to a gene: 5. The CDR3 is made up of 14 amino acids. CDR3 sequence: CASKASGAQETQYF. The CDR3 coding sequence is TGCGCCAGCAAGGCTAGCGGGGCTCAAGAGACCCAGTACTTC.

In the case of this clonotype: Lacking the conserved final phenylalanine or tryptophan, this CDR3 likely reflects a read error. The J gene is TRBJ2-1, the V gene TRBV7-2; 8 bases map to TRBD2. The CDR3 has 13 amino acids. Germline-derived CDR1 and CDR2 are SGHTA and FQGNSA. V dropped 5 bases and J dropped 9; count of bases not matched to a gene: 6. The CDR3 region has the DNA TGTGCCAGCAGCCCCGGACTAGCTTTTGAGCAGTTCTCC. It is translated as CASSPGLAFEQFS.

The V and J genes are TRBV3-1 and TRBJ2-2; weak D call: TRBD2 (5 bases). This CDR3 is 16 amino acids long. Germline V gene sequence: CDR1 LGHDT, CDR2 YNNKEL (reference sequence). Trimming removed 3 bases from V and 0 bases from J, with 11 bases in between. CDR3 loop: CASSQRRRANTGELFF. DNA for the CDR3: TGTGCCAGCAGCCAGCGACGGCGGGCGAACACCGGGGAGCTGTTTTTT.

The rearrangement links TRBV4-2 to TRBJ2-1, with 8 bases lining up with TRBD1. The CDR3 is 15 residues long. Germline lookup yields CDR1 LGHNA and CDR2 YNFKEQ. Trimming cost V 0 bases and J 8 bases; bases outside gene matches: 6. Written as DNA, the CDR3 is TGTGCCAGCAGCCAAGAGACAGGGGATTGGTATGAGCAGTTCTTC. Translating gives CASSQETGDWYEQFF.

In its sample, this clonotype was seen a few times. The chain employs TRBV6-5 and TRBJ1-5; the D is unclear. There are 14 residues in the CDR3. Germline V gene data show CDR1 as MNHEY and CDR2 as SVGAGI. Trimming pared 2 bases from V and 7 bases from J, leaving 12 bases between. DNA for the CDR3: TGTGCCAGCAGTTACGAGGAGGGCGACCAGCCCCAGCATTTT. It is translated as CASSYEEGDQPQHF.

The V gene is TRBV4-2, the J gene TRBJ1-5; 8 bases map to TRBD1. Germline CDR1 LGHNA, CDR2 YNFKEQ. The CDR3 runs to 15 residues. J was trimmed by 6 bases and V by 0 bases; bases with no gene match: 4. For the CDR3, the DNA is TGTGCCAGCAGCCAAGATGGACAGGGACGTCAGCCCCAGCATTTT. It is translated as CASSQDGQGRQPQHF.

The chain carries TRBV4-3 and TRBJ1-4; a possible D gene is TRBD1 (6 bases). This CDR3 is built from 12 residues. Germline V CDR1 and CDR2: LGHNA, YSLEER. V was pared by 5 bases and J by 6 bases, with 7 bases between. CDR3 in amino acids: CASSEGDEKLFF. The CDR3 DNA reads TGCGCCAGCAGCGAGGGGGATGAAAAACTGTTTTTT.

This clonotype was detected many times. The J gene is TRBJ2-1, the V gene TRBV10-3; D call uncertain. This CDR3 contains 12 residues. V was trimmed by 10 bases and J by 3 bases, leaving 10 bases between them. Germline values: CDR1 ENHRY, CDR2 SYGVKD. CDR3 loop: CATKDGYNEQFF. CDR3 nucleotide sequence: TGTGCCACGAAGGACGGCTACAATGAGCAGTTCTTC.

The chain employs TRBV5-1 and TRBJ1-1, with D uncertain. The length of the CDR3 is 14 residues. V dropped 3 bases and J dropped 3 bases, with 12 bases sitting between them. Germline V gene sequence: CDR1 SGHRS, CDR2 YFSETQ. CDR3 DNA: TGCGCCAGCAGCTCCAGGACCGCCTACACTGAAGCTTTCTTT. Translating gives CASSSRTAYTEAFF.

Ten or more counts support this clonotype. The J gene is TRBJ2-1, the V gene TRBV7-6; D is perhaps TRBD1 (6 bases). The ends were cut back, 0 bases at V and 9 bases at J, with 9 bases in the middle. CDR1 and CDR2 from the germline V gene are SGHVS and FNYEAQ. The CDR3 runs to 13 residues. The CDR3 region is CASSLATGIEQFF. The CDR3 nucleotides read TGTGCCAGCAGCTTAGCTACAGGGATTGAGCAGTTCTTC.

This clonotype occurred a few times. This chain connects TRBV19 to TRBJ2-1; the match to TRBD2 covers 13 bases. Germline V CDR1 and CDR2: LNHDA, SQIVND (reference sequence). Unmatched junction bases numbered 4, after V lost 6 bases and J lost 2 bases. CDR3 length: 16 amino acids. The CDR3 DNA sequence: TGTGCCAGTAGCTGGACTAGCGGGGGCCCCTACAATGAGCAGTTCTTC. Translating it yields CASSWTSGGPYNEQFF.

This sequence joins TRBV12-3 or TRBV12-4 and TRBJ1-2; D remains ambiguous. V was clipped by 3 bases and J by 4 bases, with 6 bases between them. The CDR3 is 12 residues long. The CDR3 reads CASSFALYGYTF. In DNA form, the CDR3 reads TGTGCCAGCAGTTTCGCCCTCTATGGCTACACCTTC.

The chain combines TRBV6-5 with TRBJ2-1, with TRBD2 matching over 8 bases. V trimming: 2 bases; J trimming: 3 bases; junction bases outside the gene matches: 6. This CDR3 has 16 amino acids. Germline CDR1 reads MNHEY; CDR2 reads SVGAGI. CDR3 sequence: CASSYRSGGLYNEQFF. The CDR3 DNA sequence: TGTGCCAGCAGTTACCGAAGCGGGGGACTCTACAATGAGCAGTTCTTC.

This clonotype has a handful of counts. V gene TRBV12-3 or TRBV12-4 combines with J gene TRBJ2-5; 11 nucleotides agree with TRBD2. The V gene end was trimmed by 3 bases and the J gene end by 3 bases; junction bases not matched to a gene: 6. This CDR3 spans 16 amino acids. CDR3 sequence: CASSFRVSGGEETQYF. The CDR3 coding sequence is TGTGCCAGCAGTTTTCGGGTTAGCGGGGGGGAAGAGACCCAGTACTTC.

This chain connects TRBV5-1 to TRBJ1-1; TRBD1 matches at 11 bases. V shed 3 bases and J 5 bases; nucleotides not matched to a gene: 6. This CDR3 is built from 15 residues. In germline, CDR1 is SGHRS, CDR2 YFSETQ. The CDR3 spells CASSWTGGANTEAFF. CDR3 bases: TGCGCCAGCAGCTGGACAGGGGGCGCGAATACTGAAGCTTTCTTT.

This clonotype was seen many times. For the CDR3, the DNA is TGTGCCATCGGCGATAGGACAGGGATCGGGGGCTACACCTTC. Its translation is CAIGDRTGIGGYTF. The rearrangement joins TRBV10-3 to TRBJ1-2; 8 bases align to TRBD1. From germline, CDR1 is ENHRY and CDR2 SYGVKD. The trim removed 8 bases at V and 8 bases at J, leaving 13 bases unmatched. The CDR3 has 14 residues.

The chain has TRBV11-1 and TRBJ2-7; D might be TRBD2 (7 bases). CDR1 SGHAT and CDR2 FQDESV come from the germline V gene (reference sequence). V was clipped by 5 bases and J by 4 bases, with 15 bases between them. The CDR3 length is 14 residues. The chain's CDR3 is CASSVWEGVYEQYF. The CDR3 nucleotides are TGTGCCAGCAGCGTCTGGGAGGGGGTTTACGAGCAGTACTTC.

Comments on this clonotype: Being one base from a much bigger clone, this may be a read error. The CDR3 sequence: CSAMWESRHGYTF. CDR3 sequence (DNA): TGCAGTGCTATGTGGGAGTCCCGCCATGGCTACACCTTC. The chain employs TRBV20-1 and TRBJ1-2; no definite D call. Trimming took off 4 bases at V and 6 bases at J, with 15 bases between the two ends. Germline V lookup: CDR1 DFQATT, CDR2 SNEGSKA (reference sequence). This CDR3 spans 13 amino acids.